This T cell receptor (beta chain) was obtained from a study of blood T cell repertoires in COVID-19. Study-level background: Acute and convalescent COVID-19 specimens originated in the United States, Italy and Spain.

V lost 2 bases, J lost 6 bases, and 4 bases stayed unmatched. The CDR3 length is 16 residues. The germline V gene has CDR1 MNHEY and CDR2 SVGEGT. How the authors handled the data: Estimated nucleated cell counts came from reference gene primer amplification. This table comes from immunoSEQ multiplex PCR, and its TCRdb copy is limited to in-frame clones, with some not included. V and J calls plus clone size are reproduced from that table; the DNA served to infer D and trimming. The sample consists of 180,000 or so clones, about 83% of them appearing once. The chain links TRBV6-2 or TRBV6-3 to TRBJ2-1; 13 nucleotides align to TRBD2. The sequencing sample was made of peripheral blood. The TCR was taken from a man in his late teens or twenties with active or convalescent COVID-19. The CDR3 DNA sequence: TGTGCCAGCAGTTACCCTACTAGCGGGGGGGTCAATGAGCAGTTCTTC. Its translation: CASSYPTSGGVNEQFF.